The clone carrying this T cell receptor (beta chain) came up many times. The antigen is undetermined. The CDR3 spans 14 residues. V lost 0 bases and J lost 5, with 11 bases in between. From germline, CDR1 is SGDLS and CDR2 YYNGEE. TCRdb processed the PCR reads anew with MiXCR; each CDR3 protein has one entry. The sample has a few hundred thousand distinct CDR3 sequences, roughly 24% seen once. The data were taken from a study of molecular identifiers for immune sequencing clone quantification. Regarding the study as a whole: Among effectors, clones above 20 RNA copies held over 97% of molecules; among naive cells, under 1%.

The sequenced sample was naive CD8+ T cells from blood, with Jurkat cell RNA spiked in. The subset: FACS-sorted CD8+CD4-CCR7+CD45RA+ naive T cells. The chain joins TRBV9 to TRBJ2-5; no definite D call. The sequence came from a human donor in good health. Some libraries in this study had Jurkat cell RNA spiked in. CDR3 protein: CASSVAGALETQYF. The CDR3 DNA follows: TGTGCCAGCAGCGTAGCCGGAGCCTTGGAGACCCAGTACTTC.